One sample yielded the 25 T cell receptor beta chains listed below, sequenced in a study of blood T cells in healthy people across ages. Next came a second PCR, run for about 7 to 12 cycles, which used a sample-barcoded 5' primer along with a J-beta primer mix. TCRdb fed the 5' RACE reads into MiXCR, producing one record per CDR3 protein. The sample records about 640,000 distinct CDR3 sequences, roughly 53% being singletons. Sequencing was performed on blood. The receptor set was obtained from a man in his sixties in good health.

The V gene is TRBV7-2, the J gene TRBJ1-4, with 8 bases matching TRBD1. The CDR3 runs 14 residues. V dropped 5 bases and J dropped 8; count of bases not matched to a gene: 7. CDR1 is SGHTA and CDR2 is FQGNSA in the germline V gene. CDR3 sequence reads: CASSPGQAKEKLFF. CDR3 in DNA: TGTGCCAGCAGCCCGGGACAGGCCAAGGAAAAACTGTTTTTT. Looking up the rest from reference TRBV7-2 and TRBJ1-4 gives the full variable domain: GAGVSQSPSNKVTEKGKDVELRCDPISGHTALYWYRQSLGQGLEFLIYFQGNSAPDKSGLPSDRFSAERTGGSVSTLTIQRTQQEDSAVYLCASSPGQAKEKLFFGSGTQLSVL.

This clonotype was found once. The chain uses TRBV20-1 and TRBJ1-5; D call uncertain. V was trimmed by 3 bases and J by 2 bases, leaving 11 bases between them. The germline V gene has CDR1 DFQATT and CDR2 SNEGSKA (reference sequence). CDR3 length: 14 amino acids. In nucleotides, the CDR3 is TGCAGTGCTAGTAGAGGTTTTCGCAATCAGCCCCAGCATTTT. This sequence encodes CSASRGFRNQPQHF.

The rearrangement joins TRBV24-1 to TRBJ1-2; 7 nucleotides align to TRBD1. This CDR3 region has 15 residues. With V trimmed by 2 bases and J by 8 bases, 10 bases remained unmatched. Per the germline V gene, CDR1 is KGHDR and CDR2 is SFDVKD. CDR3 in amino acids: CATSDSAQGPEGYTF. CDR3 nucleotide sequence: TGTGCCACCAGTGATTCAGCACAGGGGCCGGAGGGCTACACCTTC.

The chain couples TRBV6-5 to TRBJ1-1; D is undetermined. V dropped 5 bases and J dropped 1 base, with 8 bases sitting between them. Germline CDR1 reads MNHEY; CDR2 reads SVGAGI. CDR3 size: 13 residues. This chain's CDR3 is CASSRKGNTEAFF. The CDR3 coding sequence is TGTGCCAGCAGTCGAAAGGGGAACACTGAAGCTTTCTTT.

This sequence joins TRBV12-3 or TRBV12-4 and TRBJ2-2; the D is unclear. V dropped 2 bases and J dropped 0 bases, with 7 bases sitting between them. This CDR3 is built from 15 residues. This CDR3 is CASSLPDANTGELFF. In nucleotides, the CDR3 is TGTGCCAGCAGTTTACCTGACGCGAACACCGGGGAGCTGTTTTTT.

As concerns this clonotype: Relative to the germline gene, one junction end is altered; a read error may explain this. The V and J genes are TRBV29-1 and TRBJ2-1; D assignment may be TRBD1 or TRBD2 (5 bases each). The germline V gene has CDR1 SQVTM and CDR2 ANQGSEA. The CDR3 sequence is 14 residues long. CDR3 bases: TGCAGCGTTGAAGTGGTTGGGGGTAGGAATGAGCGGTTCTTC. This gives the protein CSVEVVGGRNERFF.

The chain combines TRBV4-2 with TRBJ2-5, with no clear D. Germline lookup yields CDR1 LGHNA and CDR2 YNFKEQ. This CDR3 contains 16 residues. V was trimmed by 2 bases and J by 5 bases, leaving 18 bases between them. CDR3 in amino acids: CASSQSITLSRETQYF. The CDR3 DNA reads as TGTGCCAGCAGCCAATCGATCACATTGAGCCGGGAGACCCAGTACTTC.

As to this clonotype: A clone one base away is much larger, so this may be a read error. The DNA for the CDR3 is TGTGCCAGCAGTTACAAGGCTAGCGGGTCAGAGACCCAGTACTTC. Its translation is CASSYKASGSETQYF. V gene TRBV6-2 or TRBV6-3 combines with J gene TRBJ2-5, with 8 bases fitting TRBD2. The germline CDR1 and CDR2 sequences are MNHEY and SVGEGT. This CDR3 contains 15 residues. V gave up 2 bases and J gave up 4 bases; unmatched junction bases: 6.

CDR3: CASSPRTDTLSYNEQFF. CDR3 coding DNA: TGTGCCAGCAGCCCGCGGACTGACACCCTCTCCTACAATGAGCAGTTCTTC. The V and J genes are TRBV7-8 and TRBJ2-1; D is perhaps TRBD2 (5 bases). Trimming removed 5 bases from V and 0 bases from J, with 17 bases in between. CDR1 and CDR2 from the germline V gene are SGHVS and FQNEAQ. The CDR3 spans 17 residues.

As DNA, the CDR3 is TGTGCCAGCAGTAGCCGGGACAGGGCGGACATTCAGTACTTC. This sequence encodes CASSSRDRADIQYF. The J gene is TRBJ2-4, the V gene TRBV7-9, with 9 bases aligning to TRBD1. Germline V gene data show CDR1 as SEHNR and CDR2 as FQNEAQ (reference sequence). Losses at the gene ends were 6 bases for V and 8 bases for J; bases not matched to a gene: 8. This CDR3 is 14 amino acids long. Using reference TRBV7-9 and TRBJ2-4 for the parts outside the CDR3, the full variable domain is DTGVSQNPRHKITKRGQNVTFRCDPISEHNRLYWYRQTLGQGPEFLTYFQNEAQLEKSRLLSDRFSAERPKGSFSTLEIQRTEQGDSAMYLCASSSRDRADIQYFGAGTRLSVL.

CDR3 in amino acids: CSARAEQGTYSNQPQHF. CDR3 in DNA: TGCAGTGCTCGGGCCGAACAGGGGACCTATAGCAATCAGCCCCAGCATTTT. This chain connects TRBV20-1 to TRBJ1-5, with 7 nucleotides matching TRBD1. Germline V CDR1 and CDR2: DFQATT, SNEGSKA (reference sequence). The CDR3 is 17 amino acids. With V trimmed by 5 bases and J by 0 bases, 13 bases remained unmatched.

This clonotype was detected many times. The rearrangement links TRBV20-1 to TRBJ2-2; 13 nucleotides agree with TRBD2. The CDR3 sequence is 16 residues long. V was clipped by 5 bases and J by 3 bases; unmatched bases: 6. Germline V gives CDR1 DFQATT, CDR2 SNEGSKA (reference sequence). CDR3: CSAPGTSGAHTGELFF. The DNA of the CDR3 is TGCAGTGCTCCCGGGACTAGCGGGGCTCACACCGGGGAGCTGTTTTTT.

Regarding this clonotype: Possible read error: a much larger clone is one base away. V is TRBV3-1 and J is TRBJ2-1; a weak D match, TRBD2 (7 bases). This CDR3 has 14 amino acids. In germline, CDR1 is LGHDT, CDR2 YNNKEL (reference sequence). The CDR3 DNA follows: TGTGCCAGCAGCCACGGGGGGCGCCGGGATGAGCAGCTCTTC. Translation gives CASSHGGRRDEQLF.

This clonotype turned up a few times. V is TRBV18 and J is TRBJ2-5, with 9 bases lining up with TRBD1. The ends lost 8 bases at V and 5 bases at J; junction bases unmatched: 12. This CDR3 contains 15 residues. Germline V lookup: CDR1 KGHSH, CDR2 LQKENI. The CDR3 bases are TGTGCCAGCACCCGATTTACAGGGGGCGAGGAGACCCAGTACTTC. Translation gives CASTRFTGGEETQYF.

The table lists this clonotype with a few counts. For the CDR3, the DNA is TGTGCCAGCAGTGAAGGGACTAGCGGGGTCCCAAACGGTAATGAGCAGTTCTTC. Its translation is CASSEGTSGVPNGNEQFF. The rearrangement links TRBV2 to TRBJ2-1; 12 bases are shared with TRBD2. This CDR3 has 18 residues. The V gene's germline CDR1 is SNHLY and CDR2 FYNNEI. The V and J ends lost 1 base and 7 bases, in that order; junction bases with no gene match: 11.

This clonotype was recorded a few times. This chain uses TRBV7-2 with TRBJ2-5; possible D gene TRBD2, 6 bases. The CDR3 totals 15 residues. V was pared by 3 bases and J by 5 bases, with 16 bases between. Germline CDR1 SGHTA, CDR2 FQGNSA. The CDR3 DNA reads TGTGCCAGCAGCTTGGGGACTTCCCGGCGGGAGACCCAGTACTTC. Amino acids: CASSLGTSRRETQYF.

The rearrangement uses TRBV4-1 and TRBJ1-5; D unclear. V lost 4 bases to trimming and J lost 6 bases, with 19 bases between them. CDR3 length: 16 residues. CDR1 and CDR2 (germline): MGHRA, YSYEKL. In DNA, the CDR3 is TGCGCCAGCAGCCCTCAAGGGTCTCTACCAGGTCAGCCCCAGCATTTT. Protein: CASSPQGSLPGQPQHF.

Only a few counts were recorded for this clonotype. The chain links TRBV4-2 to TRBJ2-5, with D maybe TRBD2 (6 bases). Per germline, CDR1 LGHNA and CDR2 YNFKEQ. V shed 5 bases and J shed 1 base, with 14 bases lying between them. The CDR3 contains 15 residues. The CDR3 protein is CASSSVAGTQETQYF. CDR3 nucleotide sequence: TGTGCCAGCAGCTCCGTGGCGGGGACCCAAGAGACCCAGTACTTC.

The chain combines TRBV5-1 with TRBJ2-1; 10 bases line up with TRBD2. V was clipped by 0 bases and J by 5 bases; unmatched bases: 2. This CDR3 is 15 amino acids long. Germline CDR1 and CDR2: SGHRS and YFSETQ. The CDR3 region is CASSLALAGDNEQFF. The CDR3 DNA reads as TGCGCCAGCAGCTTGGCGCTAGCGGGGGACAATGAGCAGTTCTTC.

Remarks on this clonotype: A much more abundant neighbour one base away suggests this may be a read error. The chain recombines TRBV29-1 with TRBJ2-5, with 9 bases fitting TRBD2. Germline V gene sequence: CDR1 SQVTM, CDR2 ANQGSEA. The junction had 6 bases not matched to a gene; V was cut back by 7 bases and J by 3 bases. This CDR3 has 13 residues. The CDR3 sequence is CSGAPSGEETQYF. In nucleotides, the CDR3 is TGCAGCGGTGCACCTAGCGGGGAAGAGACCCAGTACTTC.

The genes are TRBV15 and TRBJ2-3; 10 bases match TRBD1. This CDR3 contains 13 residues. The germline V gene encodes CDR1 LNHNV and CDR2 YYDKDF (reference sequence). Germline trimming cut 1 base from V and 8 bases from J; bases unmatched to any gene: 0. The CDR3 loop reads CATSRGDRGTQYF. CDR3 coding DNA: TGTGCCACCAGCAGAGGGGACAGGGGTACGCAGTATTTT.

The chain uses TRBV7-7 and TRBJ2-2; either TRBD1 or TRBD2 may fit D (6 bases each). Germline CDR1 is SSHAT and CDR2 is FNYEAQ (reference sequence). V lost 8 bases, J lost 1 base, and 14 bases lay in between. The CDR3 totals 15 residues. CDR3: CASQRGTLNTGELFF. The DNA of the CDR3 is TGTGCCAGCCAACGGGGGACATTGAACACCGGGGAGCTGTTTTTT.

The gene calls are TRBV20-1 and TRBJ1-2; the match to TRBD1 covers 12 bases. The CDR3 loop spans 16 amino acids. Germline CDR1 reads DFQATT; CDR2 reads SNEGSKA (reference sequence). Germline trimming cut 1 base from V and 8 bases from J; bases unmatched to any gene: 11. CDR3 nucleotides: TGCAGTGCTAGAGGGGGACAGGGGGCGCTTTCAGGAGGCTACACCTTC. Its translation is CSARGGQGALSGGYTF.

The chain is built from TRBV7-9 and TRBJ2-7, with a weak D call TRBD2 (5 bases). The J call may be faulty, since TRBJ2-5 better matches the DNA end. Germline values: CDR1 SEHNR, CDR2 FQNEAQ (reference sequence). CDR3 size: 12 residues. This chain's CDR3 is CASAEVGETQYF. The CDR3 region has the DNA TGTGCCAGCGCGGAGGTGGGGGAGACCCAGTACTTC.

The chain combines TRBV27 with TRBJ2-5; weak D call: TRBD2 (5 bases). With 8 bases removed from V and 13 bases from J, the gap between germline ends came to 8 bases. This CDR3 has 8 residues. Germline V gives CDR1 MNHEY, CDR2 SMNVEV (reference sequence). CDR3 DNA sequence: TGTGCCAGCCCCGGAGGGTACTTC. Translating it yields CASPGGYF.